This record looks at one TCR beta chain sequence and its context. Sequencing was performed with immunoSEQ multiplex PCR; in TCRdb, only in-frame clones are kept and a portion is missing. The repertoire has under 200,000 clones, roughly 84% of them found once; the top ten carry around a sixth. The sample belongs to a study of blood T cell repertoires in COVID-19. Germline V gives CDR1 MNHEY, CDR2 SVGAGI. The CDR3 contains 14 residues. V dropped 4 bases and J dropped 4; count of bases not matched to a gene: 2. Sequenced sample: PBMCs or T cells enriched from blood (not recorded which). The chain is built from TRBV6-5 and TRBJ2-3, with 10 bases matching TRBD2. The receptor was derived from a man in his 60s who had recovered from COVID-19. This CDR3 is CASSLAGGADTQYF. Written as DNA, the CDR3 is TGTGCCAGCAGTTTAGCGGGAGGAGCAGATACGCAGTATTTT.